The 3 T cell receptor beta chains below were found in one sample sequenced in a study of T cells in Graves' hyperthyroidism and ophthalmopathy. From RNA transcripts, TCR beta CDR3 regions were amplified. First-round RT-PCR with HTBI primers amplified the TCR CDR3 region. TCRdb recomputed calls from the multiplex PCR reads with MiXCR, one row per CDR3 protein. There are some 180,000 distinct CDR3 sequences in the sample; about 15% occur only once, and roughly 55% lies in the top ten. The sequenced sample was blood. Receptors originate from a woman aged 50 to 60 with Graves' hyperthyroidism.

A few counts support this clonotype. The J gene is TRBJ2-3, the V gene TRBV5-1; 8 bases map to TRBD1. The CDR3 loop spans 15 amino acids. V lost 4 bases and J lost 1; bases outside the gene matches: 5. Per the germline V gene, CDR1 is SGHRS and CDR2 is YFSETQ. The CDR3 protein is CASSILTGGTDTQYF. For the CDR3, the DNA is TGCGCCAGCAGCATTCTGACAGGGGGCACAGATACGCAGTATTTT. Full variable domain (remainder filled in from reference TRBV5-1 and TRBJ2-3): KAGVTQTPRYLIKTRGQQVTLSCSPISGHRSVSWYQQTPGQGLQFLFEYFSETQRNKGNFPGRFSGRQFSNSRSEMNVSTLELGDSALYLCASSILTGGTDTQYFGPGTRLTVL.

This clonotype was seen a few times. The chain links TRBV4-2 to TRBJ1-2; D is uncertain. This CDR3 comprises 14 residues. V lost 0 bases and J 2 bases, leaving 7 bases between the germline ends. Germline assignment: CDR1 LGHNA and CDR2 YNFKEQ. The CDR3 nucleotides read TGTGCCAGCAGCCAAGATCTGACCAACTATGGCTACACCTTC. Its protein is CASSQDLTNYGYTF.

This clonotype was recorded many times. The genes are TRBV7-2 and TRBJ1-1, with D unclear. There are 15 residues in the CDR3. CDR1 SGHTA and CDR2 FQGNSA come from the germline V gene. Trimming left V 5 bases short and J 0 bases short, with 13 bases between. CDR3 sequence: CASSPQITMNTEAFF. In nucleotides, the CDR3 is TGTGCCAGCAGCCCACAGATAACTATGAACACTGAAGCTTTCTTT.